This T cell receptor (beta chain) was observed in a study of shared clonotypes between healthy human individuals. It was CD45RO-negative cells, positively selected for CCR7, that made up naive CD8 cells, with terminally differentiated effector memory CD45RA+ cells excluded. It was across several immunoSEQ plates that each subset's genomic DNA was evenly split. TCRdb's table, derived via immunoSEQ multiplex PCR, lists solely in-frame clones and lacks some. The table records roughly 1,800,000 clones, roughly 94% of them present only once. The CDR3 covers 15 residues. Trimming at V came to 5 bases and at J to 3 bases, leaving 9 bases not matched to a gene. Germline V gene sequence: CDR1 SGHAT, CDR2 FQNNGV.

The specimen was naive CD8+ T cells sorted from blood. The chain employs TRBV11-2 and TRBJ2-7; 8 bases fit TRBD1. The source of this sequence is a man between 18 and 29 years old in good health. The CDR3 sequence: CASSPPDRAYYEQYF. CDR3 nucleotides: TGTGCCAGCAGCCCCCCGGACAGGGCTTACTACGAGCAGTACTTC.